The T cell receptor (beta chain) under discussion was sequenced for a study of shared clonotypes between healthy human individuals. A roughly 200 ng quantity of DNA, tens of thousands of T cell genomes, went into the sorted-subset replicate PCRs. Profiling relied on immunoSEQ multiplex PCR, and the TCRdb table lists in-frame clones only, not all of them. Seen here are approximately 400,000 clones, about 96% observed once, and the top ten hold approximately 0.32%. CDR3 length: 15 residues. Germline values: CDR1 LNHDA, CDR2 SQIVND (reference sequence). After removal of 3 bases from V and 7 bases from J, the junction contained 11 bases not matched to a gene. With respect to this clone: The antigen is unknown.

Points from the study as a whole: Investigators expected sequencing depth to affect clonotype sharing among donors.

Material: memory CD8+ T cells sorted from blood. Stated subset: CD45RO+ cells pooled with CCR7-negative TemRA cells. The source of this sequence is a man younger than 40 in good health. J is TRBJ1-1 and V is TRBV19, with 7 bases that match TRBD1. The CDR3 is CASSIPTVGGGEAFF. The CDR3 DNA sequence: TGTGCCAGTAGTATTCCCACCGTAGGGGGCGGTGAAGCTTTCTTT.